A single sample gave rise to the 10 T cell receptor beta chains below, sequenced in a study of somatic mutations in cytotoxic T cells in rheumatoid arthritis. Produced via immunoSEQ multiplex PCR; TCRdb's table is partial and in-frame only. The table shows about 25,000 clones, with less than 85% occurring only once. Sequenced sample: CD8+ T cells sorted from blood. Source of these receptors: a woman aged 18-29 years in good health.

The chain employs TRBV5-1 and TRBJ2-7; D might be TRBD1 or TRBD2, each matching 5 bases. The CDR3 extends over 14 amino acids. Trimming left V 7 bases short and J 5 bases short, with 19 bases between. Germline V gives CDR1 SGHRS, CDR2 YFSETQ. The CDR3 DNA sequence: TGCGCCAGCGGGGGTGGGGCAGCTAAGCACGAGCAGTACGTC. Protein: CASGGGAAKHEQYV.

This clone was picked up a small number of times. CDR3 DNA sequence: TGTGCCAGCAGGCTCCTTCCGGGACAGGGAGACAATGAGCAGTTCTTC. Protein: CASRLLPGQGDNEQFF. This chain joins TRBV7-9 and TRBJ2-1; 9 nucleotides agree with TRBD1. V dropped 6 bases and J dropped 5; count of bases not matched to a gene: 11. The CDR3 runs 16 residues. CDR1 SEHNR and CDR2 FQNEAQ come from the germline V gene (reference sequence).

The chain joins TRBV4-2 to TRBJ2-4; 7 bases match TRBD1. V trimming: 2 bases; J trimming: 1 base; junction bases outside the gene matches: 11. The germline V gene encodes CDR1 LGHNA and CDR2 YNFKEQ. The CDR3 covers 18 residues. The CDR3 DNA reads TGTGCCAGCAGCCAAAACACGGACAGGCTGAGCGCCAAAAACATTCAGTACTTC. Translating it yields CASSQNTDRLSAKNIQYF.

V is TRBV10-1 and J is TRBJ2-1, with D possibly being TRBD2 (6 bases). V was trimmed by 6 bases and J by 8 bases, leaving 20 bases between them. Germline assignment: CDR1 WNHNN and CDR2 SYGVQD (reference sequence). This CDR3 spans 15 amino acids. The CDR3 reads CASRPHSGNGDEQFF. In nucleotides, the CDR3 is TGCGCCAGCAGACCTCATAGCGGAAATGGGGATGAGCAGTTCTTC.

V and J are TRBV11-2 and TRBJ2-7; 12 bases match TRBD2. This CDR3 has 16 amino acids. Germline CDR1 is SGHAT and CDR2 is FQNNGV. The trim removed 1 base at V and 2 bases at J, leaving 3 bases unmatched. The CDR3 DNA follows: TGTGCCAGCAGCTTAGTGGGACTAGCGGGTCCCTACGAGCAGTACTTC. It yields the protein CASSLVGLAGPYEQYF.

V gene TRBV28 combines with J gene TRBJ2-3; 13 bases map to TRBD2. CDR3 length: 16 amino acids. Germline V gene lookup returns CDR1 MDHEN and CDR2 SYDVKM. After removal of 6 bases from V and 2 bases from J, the junction contained 5 bases not matched to a gene. CDR3 sequence: CASRVGLAGNTDTQYF. The DNA of the CDR3 is TGTGCCAGCAGAGTGGGACTAGCGGGGAACACAGATACGCAGTATTTT.

This sequence joins TRBV5-8 and TRBJ1-5; D perhaps matches TRBD1 (5 bases). Deletions cut 3 bases from V and 2 bases from J, with 9 bases between. The CDR3 loop spans 14 amino acids. Germline V gene data show CDR1 as SGHTS and CDR2 as YDEGEE. The CDR3 nucleotides are TGTGCCAGCAGCTGGAGAGGGGGCAATCAGCCCCAGCATTTT. Amino acids: CASSWRGGNQPQHF.

This chain uses TRBV6-5 with TRBJ1-2; 10 bases fit TRBD1. The trim removed 6 bases at V and 8 bases at J, leaving 9 bases unmatched. Germline V gene lookup returns CDR1 MNHEY and CDR2 SVGAGI. The CDR3 runs 14 residues. The CDR3 here is CASSPRDRGWGYTF. CDR3 bases: TGTGCCAGCAGCCCCCGGGACAGGGGTTGGGGCTACACCTTC.

The rearrangement links TRBV30 to TRBJ1-2; D is perhaps TRBD1 (6 bases). This CDR3 is built from 12 residues. Germline-derived CDR1 and CDR2 are GTSNPN and SVGIG (reference sequence). Trimming shortened V by 4 bases and J by 0 bases, and 6 bases separated the two germline ends. The CDR3 sequence: CAWTGANYGYTF. CDR3 coding DNA: TGTGCCTGGACAGGGGCTAACTATGGCTACACCTTC.

The table lists this clone with a count of one. The chain links TRBV7-9 to TRBJ2-3; 7 nucleotides align to TRBD2. Germline V gene lookup returns CDR1 SEHNR and CDR2 FQNEAQ (reference sequence). The CDR3 runs 14 residues. J was trimmed by 4 bases and V by 5 bases; bases with no gene match: 6. The CDR3 sequence: CASSPGLGSDTQYF. The CDR3 nucleotides are TGTGCCAGCAGCCCCGGACTAGGTTCAGATACGCAGTATTTT. Full variable domain (remainder filled in from reference TRBV7-9 and TRBJ2-3): DTGVSQNPRHKITKRGQNVTFRCDPISEHNRLYWYRQTLGQGPEFLTYFQNEAQLEKSRLLSDRFSAERPKGSFSTLEIQRTEQGDSAMYLCASSPGLGSDTQYFGPGTRLTVL.